This T cell receptor beta chain was recovered during a study of CD8+CD57+ T cells in acquired aplastic anemia. Study information: In CD4+ cells, healthy donors produced an average of about 10 million reads. Findings and limits, study-wide: Patients shared some 29 CD8+ CDR3 sequences with controls.

Germline CDR1 and CDR2: KGHDR and SFDVKD. Deletions cut 6 bases from V and 2 bases from J, with 8 bases between. The CDR3 is 13 residues long. To note about this clonotype: The target antigen is unknown.

Both TCR beta VDJ combination and CDR3 sequence profiling were carried out. Genomic DNA was the template for this profiling. One entry per CDR3 protein, called by TCRdb with MiXCR from the reads. The sample carries 150,000 to 200,000 distinct CDR3 sequences, 55% to 75% recorded once. This sequence originates from a human donor in good health. Sequenced material: sorted CD4+, CD8+, or CD8+CD57+ T cells (not recorded which) from PBMCs. The V call is TRBV24-1, the J call TRBJ2-3; D call uncertain. CDR3 sequence reads: CATSSEVTDTQYF. CDR3 nucleotides: TGTGCCACCAGTAGCGAGGTCACAGATACGCAGTATTTT.